Here is one TCR beta chain with its context. A multiplex PCR was run with 60 Vbeta primers and 13 Jbeta primers. Sequencing was performed with immunoSEQ multiplex PCR; in TCRdb, only in-frame clones are kept and a portion is missing. Seen here are around 150,000 clones, roughly three quarters observed once, and the top ten hold over 2%. This entry comes from a study of cytomegalovirus exposure and HLA in healthy donors. The CDR3 length is 14 residues. The J segment lost 2 bases and the V segment lost 3 bases, leaving 3 bases of the junction unmatched. Per the germline V gene, CDR1 is SNHLY and CDR2 is FYNNEI.

The TCR comes from a man in his thirties or forties in good health and CMV-seronegative. The chain is built from TRBV2 and TRBJ2-5; 7 bases map to TRBD1. The specimen was PBMCs. CDR3 DNA: TGTGCCAGCAGTGACGGACAGGTTCAAGAGACCCAGTACTTC. Amino acids: CASSDGQVQETQYF.